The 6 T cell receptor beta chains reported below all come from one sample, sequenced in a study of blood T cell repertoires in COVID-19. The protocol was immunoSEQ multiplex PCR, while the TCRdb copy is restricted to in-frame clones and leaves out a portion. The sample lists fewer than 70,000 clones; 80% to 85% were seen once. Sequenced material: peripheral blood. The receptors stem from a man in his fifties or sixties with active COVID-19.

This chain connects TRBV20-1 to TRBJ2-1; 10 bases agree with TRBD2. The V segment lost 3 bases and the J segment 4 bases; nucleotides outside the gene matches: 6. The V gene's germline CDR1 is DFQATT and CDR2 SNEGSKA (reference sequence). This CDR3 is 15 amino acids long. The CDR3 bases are TGCAGTGCTAGTTCCCCTAGCGGGAGTTACAATGAGCAGTTCTTC. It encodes CSASSPSGSYNEQFF.

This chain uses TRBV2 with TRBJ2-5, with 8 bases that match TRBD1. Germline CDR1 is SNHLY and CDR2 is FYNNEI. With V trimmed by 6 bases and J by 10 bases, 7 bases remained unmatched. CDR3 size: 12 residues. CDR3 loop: CASSPQGALQYF. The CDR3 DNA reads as TGTGCCAGCAGCCCCCAGGGGGCGCTCCAGTACTTC.

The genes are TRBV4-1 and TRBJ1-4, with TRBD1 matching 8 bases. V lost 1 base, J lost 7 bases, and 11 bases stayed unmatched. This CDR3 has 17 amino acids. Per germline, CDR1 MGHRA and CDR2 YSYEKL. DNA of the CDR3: TGCGCCAGCAGCCAAGGGCCCACGGACAGGGTCGGTGAAAAACTGTTTTTT. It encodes CASSQGPTDRVGEKLFF.

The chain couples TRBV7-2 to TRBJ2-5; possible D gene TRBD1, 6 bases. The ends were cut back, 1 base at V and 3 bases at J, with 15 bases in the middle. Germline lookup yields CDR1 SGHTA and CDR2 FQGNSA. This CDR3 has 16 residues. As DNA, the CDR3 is TGTGCCAGCAGCTTAGGTGCACAGGGTCGAAAAGAGACCCAGTACTTC. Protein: CASSLGAQGRKETQYF.

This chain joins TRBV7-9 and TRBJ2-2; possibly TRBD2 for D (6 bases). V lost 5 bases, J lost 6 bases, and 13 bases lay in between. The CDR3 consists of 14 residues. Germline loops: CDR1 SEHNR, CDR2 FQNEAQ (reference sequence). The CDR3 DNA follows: TGTGCCAGCAGCCCGGAGGGGATCGCCGGGGAGCTGTTTTTT. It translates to CASSPEGIAGELFF.

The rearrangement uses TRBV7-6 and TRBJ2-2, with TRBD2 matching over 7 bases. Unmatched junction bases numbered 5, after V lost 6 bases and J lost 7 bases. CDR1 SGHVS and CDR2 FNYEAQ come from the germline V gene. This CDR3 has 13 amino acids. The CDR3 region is CASSSREGGELFF. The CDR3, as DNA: TGTGCCAGCAGTTCGAGGGAGGGCGGGGAGCTGTTTTTT.